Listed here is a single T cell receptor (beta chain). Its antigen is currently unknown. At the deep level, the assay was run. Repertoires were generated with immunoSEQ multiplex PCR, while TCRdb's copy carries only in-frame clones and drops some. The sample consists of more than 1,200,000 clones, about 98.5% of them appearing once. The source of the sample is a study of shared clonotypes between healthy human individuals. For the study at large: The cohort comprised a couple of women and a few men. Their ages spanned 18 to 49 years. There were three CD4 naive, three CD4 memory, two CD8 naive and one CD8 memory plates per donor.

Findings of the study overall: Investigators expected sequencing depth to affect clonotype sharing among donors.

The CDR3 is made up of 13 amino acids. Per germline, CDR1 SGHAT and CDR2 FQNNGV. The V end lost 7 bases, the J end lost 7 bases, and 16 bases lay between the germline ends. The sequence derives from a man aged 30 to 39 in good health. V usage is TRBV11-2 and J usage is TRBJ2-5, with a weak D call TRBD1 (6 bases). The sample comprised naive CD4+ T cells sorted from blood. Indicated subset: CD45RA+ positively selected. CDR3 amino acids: CASTEDRSGTQYF. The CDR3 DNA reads TGTGCCAGCACCGAGGACAGAAGTGGGACCCAGTACTTC.